These T cell receptor beta chains were read from a single sample in a study of PD-1 blockade in classical Hodgkin lymphoma. Sequenced by immunoSEQ multiplex PCR; TCRdb stores in-frame clones only, minus some. Among approximately 20,000 clones listed, 65% to 80% were seen once. The source material was peripheral blood mononuclear cells (PBMCs), sampled before the fourth cycle of nivolumab. These receptors all come from a human donor with classical Hodgkin lymphoma. The CDR3 runs from the conserved cysteine through the conserved F or W. D genes are given only for firm matches. The listing skips clone size in some rows; elsewhere it reads once, few, many or a size class.

V gene	D gene	clone size	J gene	CDR3 DNA	CDR3 protein
TRBV2	.	.	TRBJ1-2	TGTGCCAGCAGTGCCACGTATGGCTACACCTTC	CASSATYGYTF
TRBV7-8	.	.	TRBJ1-2	TGTGCCAGCAGCTCAACGACCTTTCGGGACATAGATGGCTACACCTTC	CASSSTTFRDIDGYTF
TRBV6-5	.	.	TRBJ1-2	TGTGCCAGCTTTCAGGGGTTGAGTGGCTACACCTTC	CASFQGLSGYTF
TRBV9	TRBD1	.	TRBJ1-2	TGTGCCAGCAGCGTAGGGCCGACAGGGGGCGATTATGGCTACACCTTC	CASSVGPTGGDYGYTF
TRBV28	TRBD1	few	TRBJ1-5	TGTGCCAGCAGCCCACAGGGGGGGGGTCAGCCCCAGCATTTT	CASSPQGGGQPQHF
TRBV6-6	.	.	TRBJ1-5	TGTGCCAGCAGGGAGGGTCCCTCCAATCAGCCCCAGCATTTT	CASREGPSNQPQHF
TRBV6-5	TRBD2	.	TRBJ2-2	TGTGCCAGCAGCCTAGCGGGGGGGTCCACCGGGGAGCTGTTTTTT	CASSLAGGSTGELFF
TRBV29-1	.	.	TRBJ2-1	TGCAGCGCCGGCGGCCCCAATGAGCAGTTCTTC	CSAGGPNEQFF
TRBV19	.	.	TRBJ1-2	TGTGCCAGTAGTATAGATGGAGGGGTGGACTACACCTTC	CASSIDGGVDYTF
TRBV28	.	.	TRBJ1-5	TGTGCCAGCAGTACACGGGACTTCTACAATCAGCCCCAGCATTTT	CASSTRDFYNQPQHF
TRBV7-8	TRBD2	.	TRBJ2-5	TGTGCCAGCAGCAAGGTAGCGGGGTACCAAGAGACCCAGTACTTC	CASSKVAGYQETQYF
TRBV5-1	TRBD1	.	TRBJ1-1	TGCGCCAGCAGCTTGGCCCAGGGGGGCACTGAAGCTTTCTTT	CASSLAQGGTEAFF
TRBV10-2	.	few	TRBJ2-5	TGCGCCAGCAGTGACCGAGGGGGGGGTGGACGAGAGACCCAGTACTTC	CASSDRGGGGRETQYF
TRBV5-4	.	.	TRBJ2-6	TGTGCCAGCAGTACGGGCTCTGGAGGATCTGGGGCCAACGTCCTGACTTTC	CASSTGSGGSGANVLTF
TRBV9	TRBD2	few	TRBJ2-3	TGTGCCAGCAGCGTAGAACTAGCGGGGGGCGGGGATACGCAGTATTTT	CASSVELAGGGDTQYF
TRBV5-4	.	.	TRBJ1-1	TGTGCCAGCAGCTTGGCGGGAAGGTTGAGTAACACTGAAGCTTTCTTT	CASSLAGRLSNTEAFF
TRBV19	.	once	TRBJ2-2	TGTGCCAGTAGTATGGTGGTCGCTGGGGAGCTGTTTTTT	CASSMVVAGELFF
TRBV10-3	.	.	TRBJ2-1	TGTGCCACGACGACGGTTGGTGAGCAGTTCTTC	CATTTVGEQFF
TRBV19	.	.	TRBJ1-4	TGTGCCAGTAGGGGGGACACCCTACCTGGAAAACTGTTTTTT	CASRGDTLPGKLFF
TRBV28	TRBD1	.	TRBJ1-1	TGTGCCGGGAAACAGGGGCCTCGTACTGAAGCTTTCTTT	CAGKQGPRTEAFF
TRBV9	TRBD2	few	TRBJ2-7	TGTGCCAGCAGCGTAGGCGCGGGAGCTCAAGTCTACGAGCAGTACTTC	CASSVGAGAQVYEQYF
TRBV19	TRBD1	.	TRBJ1-6	TGTGCCAGTAGTCAACAAACCGGGACAGGGGCTTCACCCCTCCACTTT	CASSQQTGTGASPLHF